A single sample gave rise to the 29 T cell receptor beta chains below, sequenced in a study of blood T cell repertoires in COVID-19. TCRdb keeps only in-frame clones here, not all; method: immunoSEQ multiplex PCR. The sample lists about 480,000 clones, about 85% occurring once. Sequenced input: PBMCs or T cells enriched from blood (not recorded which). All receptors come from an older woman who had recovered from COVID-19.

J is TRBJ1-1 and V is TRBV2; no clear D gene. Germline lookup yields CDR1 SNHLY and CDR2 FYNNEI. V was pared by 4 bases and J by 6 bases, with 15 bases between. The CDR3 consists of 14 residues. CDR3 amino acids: CASSGRSGTPEAFF. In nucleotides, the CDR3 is TGTGCCAGCAGTGGACGTTCGGGTACGCCTGAAGCTTTCTTT.

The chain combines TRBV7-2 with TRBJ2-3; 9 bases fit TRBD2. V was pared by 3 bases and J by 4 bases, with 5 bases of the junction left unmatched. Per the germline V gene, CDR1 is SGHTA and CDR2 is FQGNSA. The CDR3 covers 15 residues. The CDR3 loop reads CASSFRGGAPDTQYF. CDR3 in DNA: TGTGCCAGCAGCTTCCGCGGGGGGGCCCCAGATACGCAGTATTTT.

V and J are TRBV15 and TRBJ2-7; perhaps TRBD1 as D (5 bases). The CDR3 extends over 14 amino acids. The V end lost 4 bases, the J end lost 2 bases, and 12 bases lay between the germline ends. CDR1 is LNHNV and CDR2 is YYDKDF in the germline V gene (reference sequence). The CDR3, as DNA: TGTGCCACCAGCAAGTTAGACAGCCCCTACGAGCAGTACTTC. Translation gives CATSKLDSPYEQYF.

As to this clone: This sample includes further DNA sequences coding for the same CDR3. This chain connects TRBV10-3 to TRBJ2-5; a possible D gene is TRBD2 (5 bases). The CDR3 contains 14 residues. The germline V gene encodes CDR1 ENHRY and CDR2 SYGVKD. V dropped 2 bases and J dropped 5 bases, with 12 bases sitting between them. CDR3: CAISEGGQGETQYF. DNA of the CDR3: TGTGCCATCAGTGAGGGCGGGCAAGGGGAGACCCAGTACTTC.

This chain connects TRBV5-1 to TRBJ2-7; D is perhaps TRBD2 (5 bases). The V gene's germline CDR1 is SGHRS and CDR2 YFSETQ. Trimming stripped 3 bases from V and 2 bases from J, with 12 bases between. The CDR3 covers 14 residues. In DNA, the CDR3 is TGCGCCAGCAGCTCGCCGGACGGGACCTACGAGCAGTACTTC. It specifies CASSSPDGTYEQYF. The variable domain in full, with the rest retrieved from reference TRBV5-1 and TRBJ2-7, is KAGVTQTPRYLIKTRGQQVTLSCSPISGHRSVSWYQQTPGQGLQFLFEYFSETQRNKGNFPGRFSGRQFSNSRSEMNVSTLELGDSALYLCASSSPDGTYEQYFGPGTRLTVT.

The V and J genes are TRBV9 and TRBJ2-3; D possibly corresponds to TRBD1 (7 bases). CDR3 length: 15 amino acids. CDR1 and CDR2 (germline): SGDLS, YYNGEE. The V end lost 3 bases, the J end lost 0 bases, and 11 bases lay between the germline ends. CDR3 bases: TGTGCCAGCAGCGGCGGGACAGTCAGCACAGATACGCAGTATTTT. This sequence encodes CASSGGTVSTDTQYF.

CDR3 loop: CASSESRPGELFF. The CDR3 coding sequence is TGCGCCAGCAGTGAGTCGCGTCCCGGGGAGCTGTTTTTT. The rearrangement uses TRBV10-2 and TRBJ2-2; no definite D call. The germline V gene encodes CDR1 WSHSY and CDR2 SAAADI. The CDR3 is 13 amino acids. Trimming took off 0 bases at V and 6 bases at J, with 5 bases between the two ends.

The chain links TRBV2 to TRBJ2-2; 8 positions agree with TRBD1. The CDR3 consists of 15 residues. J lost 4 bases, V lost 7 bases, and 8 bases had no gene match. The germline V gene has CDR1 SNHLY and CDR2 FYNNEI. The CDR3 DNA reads TGTGCCAGCACCCTGGACAGGGCGGGCACCGGGGAGCTGTTTTTT. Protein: CASTLDRAGTGELFF.

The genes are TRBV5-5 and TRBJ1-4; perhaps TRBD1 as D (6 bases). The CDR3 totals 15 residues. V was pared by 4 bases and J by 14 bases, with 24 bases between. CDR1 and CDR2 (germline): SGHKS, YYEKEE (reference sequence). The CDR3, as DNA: TGTGCCAGCAGCGTTGGACAGACGCTTAAGGAATGGCTGTTTTTT. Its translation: CASSVGQTLKEWLFF.

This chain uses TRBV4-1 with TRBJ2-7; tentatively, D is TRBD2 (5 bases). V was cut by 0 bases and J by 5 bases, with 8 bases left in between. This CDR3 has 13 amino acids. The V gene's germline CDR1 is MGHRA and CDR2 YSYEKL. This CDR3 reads CASSQDVRDEQYF. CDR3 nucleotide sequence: TGCGCCAGCAGCCAAGATGTGAGGGACGAGCAGTACTTC.

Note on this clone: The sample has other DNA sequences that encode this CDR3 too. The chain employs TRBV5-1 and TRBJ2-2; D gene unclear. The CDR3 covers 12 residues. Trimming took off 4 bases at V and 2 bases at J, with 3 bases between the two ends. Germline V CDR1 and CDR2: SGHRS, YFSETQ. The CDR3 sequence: CASSQNTGELFF. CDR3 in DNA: TGCGCCAGCAGCCAAAACACCGGGGAGCTGTTTTTT.

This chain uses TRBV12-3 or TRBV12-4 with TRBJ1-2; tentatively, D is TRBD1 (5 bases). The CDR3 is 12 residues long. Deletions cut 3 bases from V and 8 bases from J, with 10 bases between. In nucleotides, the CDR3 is TGTGCCAGCAGTTTTCTAGGGGCCGGCTACACCTTC. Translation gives CASSFLGAGYTF.

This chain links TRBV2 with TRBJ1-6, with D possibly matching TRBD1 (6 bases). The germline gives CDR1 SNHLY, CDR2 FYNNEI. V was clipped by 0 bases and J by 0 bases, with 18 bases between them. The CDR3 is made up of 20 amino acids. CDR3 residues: CASSEAYPGHLSSYNSPLHF. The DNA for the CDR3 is TGTGCCAGCAGTGAAGCATATCCGGGACACCTAAGCTCCTATAATTCACCCCTCCACTTT.

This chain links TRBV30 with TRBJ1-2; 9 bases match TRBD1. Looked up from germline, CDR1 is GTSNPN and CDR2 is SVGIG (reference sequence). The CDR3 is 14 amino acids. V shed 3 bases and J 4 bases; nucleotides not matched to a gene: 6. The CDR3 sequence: CAWRLWGQGYGYTF. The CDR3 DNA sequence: TGTGCCTGGAGGCTCTGGGGACAGGGCTATGGCTACACCTTC.

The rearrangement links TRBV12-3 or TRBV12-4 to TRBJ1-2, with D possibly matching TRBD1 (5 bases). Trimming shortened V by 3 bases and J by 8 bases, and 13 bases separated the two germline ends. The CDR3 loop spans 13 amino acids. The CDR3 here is CASSFSGVRGYTF. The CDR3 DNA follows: TGTGCCAGCAGTTTCTCGGGGGTTCGGGGCTACACCTTC.

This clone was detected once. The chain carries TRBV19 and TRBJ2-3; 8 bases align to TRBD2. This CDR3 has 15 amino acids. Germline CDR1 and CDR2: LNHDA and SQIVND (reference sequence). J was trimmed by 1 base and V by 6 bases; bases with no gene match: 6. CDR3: CASRWVAGRTDTQYF. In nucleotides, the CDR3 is TGTGCCAGTAGGTGGGTAGCGGGGCGCACAGATACGCAGTATTTT.

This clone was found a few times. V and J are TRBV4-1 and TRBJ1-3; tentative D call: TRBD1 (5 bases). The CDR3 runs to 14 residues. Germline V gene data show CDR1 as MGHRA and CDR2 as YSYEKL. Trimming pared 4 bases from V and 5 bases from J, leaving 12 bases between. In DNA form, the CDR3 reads TGCGCCAGCAGCCCCGCAGGGTATCGAAACACCATATATTTT. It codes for CASSPAGYRNTIYF.

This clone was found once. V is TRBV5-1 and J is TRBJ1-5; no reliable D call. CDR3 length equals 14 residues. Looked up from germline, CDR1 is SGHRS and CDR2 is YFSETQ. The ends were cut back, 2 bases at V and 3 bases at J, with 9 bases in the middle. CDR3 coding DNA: TGCGCCAGCAGCTTAAACGGGGACAATCAGCCCCAGCATTTT. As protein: CASSLNGDNQPQHF.

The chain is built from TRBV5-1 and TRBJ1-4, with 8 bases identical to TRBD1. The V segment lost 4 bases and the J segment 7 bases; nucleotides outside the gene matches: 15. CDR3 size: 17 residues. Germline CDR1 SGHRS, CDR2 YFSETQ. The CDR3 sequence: CASSIQGAAAGSEKLFF. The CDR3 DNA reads TGCGCCAGCAGCATTCAGGGGGCGGCAGCCGGGTCTGAAAAACTGTTTTTT.

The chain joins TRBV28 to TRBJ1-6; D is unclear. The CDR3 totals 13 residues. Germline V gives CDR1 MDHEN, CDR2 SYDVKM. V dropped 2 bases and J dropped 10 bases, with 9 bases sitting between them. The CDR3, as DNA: TGTGCCAGCAGTTTAACCGGGAGATCACCCCTCCACTTT. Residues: CASSLTGRSPLHF.

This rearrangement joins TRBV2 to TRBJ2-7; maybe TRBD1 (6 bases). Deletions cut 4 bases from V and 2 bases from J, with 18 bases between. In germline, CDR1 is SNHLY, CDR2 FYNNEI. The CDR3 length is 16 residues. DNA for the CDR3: TGTGCCAGCAGTGCATCCTCCCGGGACATGGCCTACGAGCAGTACGTC. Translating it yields CASSASSRDMAYEQYV.

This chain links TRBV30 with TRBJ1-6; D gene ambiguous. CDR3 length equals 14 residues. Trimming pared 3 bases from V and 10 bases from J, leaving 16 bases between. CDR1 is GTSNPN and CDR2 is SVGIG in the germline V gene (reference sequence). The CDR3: CAWRGSGIGSPLHF. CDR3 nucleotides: TGTGCCTGGAGGGGATCGGGGATAGGGTCACCCCTCCACTTT.

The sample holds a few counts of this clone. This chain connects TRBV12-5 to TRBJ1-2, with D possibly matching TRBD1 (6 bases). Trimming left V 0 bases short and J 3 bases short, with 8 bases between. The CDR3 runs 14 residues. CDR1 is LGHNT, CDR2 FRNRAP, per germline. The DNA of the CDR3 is TGTGCTAGTGGTTTGGTCACAGGGTACTATGGCTACACCTTC. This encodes CASGLVTGYYGYTF. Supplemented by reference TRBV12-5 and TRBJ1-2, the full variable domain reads DARVTQTPRHKVTEMGQEVTMRCQPILGHNTVFWYRQTMMQGLELLAYFRNRAPLDDSGMPKDRFSAEMPDATLATLKIQPSEPRDSAVYFCASGLVTGYYGYTFGSGTRLTVV.

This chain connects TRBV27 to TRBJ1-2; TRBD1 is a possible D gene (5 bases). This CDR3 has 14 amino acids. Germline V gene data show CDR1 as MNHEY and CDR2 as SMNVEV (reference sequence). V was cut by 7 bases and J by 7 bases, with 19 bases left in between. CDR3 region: CASKGGGLQGGYTF. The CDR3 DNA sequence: TGTGCCAGCAAAGGCGGGGGGTTGCAGGGTGGCTACACCTTC.

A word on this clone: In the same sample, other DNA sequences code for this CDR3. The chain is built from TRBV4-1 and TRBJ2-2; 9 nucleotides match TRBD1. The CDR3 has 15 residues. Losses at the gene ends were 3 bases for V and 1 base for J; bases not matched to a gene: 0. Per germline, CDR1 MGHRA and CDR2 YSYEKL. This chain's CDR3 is CASSQDRGNTGELFF. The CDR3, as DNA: TGCGCCAGCAGCCAGGACAGGGGGAACACCGGGGAGCTGTTTTTT.

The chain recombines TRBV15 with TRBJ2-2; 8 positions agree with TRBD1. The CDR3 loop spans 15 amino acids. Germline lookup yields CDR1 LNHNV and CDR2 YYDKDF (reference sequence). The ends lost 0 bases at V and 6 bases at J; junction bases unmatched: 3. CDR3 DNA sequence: TGTGCCACCAGCAGAGATCGACAGGGGCCCGGGGAGCTGTTTTTT. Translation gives CATSRDRQGPGELFF. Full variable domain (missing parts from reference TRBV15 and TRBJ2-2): DAMVIQNPRYQVTQFGKPVTLSCSQTLNHNVMYWYQQKSSQAPKLLFHYYDKDFNNEADTPDNFQSRRPNTSFCFLDIRSPGLGDTAMYLCATSRDRQGPGELFFGEGSRLTVL.

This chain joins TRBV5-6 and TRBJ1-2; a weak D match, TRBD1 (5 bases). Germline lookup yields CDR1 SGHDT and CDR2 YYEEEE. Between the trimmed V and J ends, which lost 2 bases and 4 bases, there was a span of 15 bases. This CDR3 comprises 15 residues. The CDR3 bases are TGTGCCAGCAGCTTACTCGGACCGGGGGGCTATGGCTACACCTTC. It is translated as CASSLLGPGGYGYTF.

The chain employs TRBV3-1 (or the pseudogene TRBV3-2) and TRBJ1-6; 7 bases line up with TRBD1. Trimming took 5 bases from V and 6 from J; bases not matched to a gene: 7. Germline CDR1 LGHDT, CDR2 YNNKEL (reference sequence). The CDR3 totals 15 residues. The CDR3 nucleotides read TGTGCCAGCAGCTTTGGGACAGCCACTAATTCACCCCTCCACTTT. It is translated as CASSFGTATNSPLHF.

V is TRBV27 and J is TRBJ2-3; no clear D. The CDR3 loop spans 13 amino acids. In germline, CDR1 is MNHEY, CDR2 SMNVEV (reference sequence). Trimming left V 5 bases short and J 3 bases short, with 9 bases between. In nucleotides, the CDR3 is TGTGCCAGCAGTGATCTATCAACAGATACGCAGTATTTT. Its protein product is CASSDLSTDTQYF.